A single sample gave rise to the 15 T cell receptor beta chains below, sequenced in a study of shared clonotypes between healthy human individuals. Here immunoSEQ multiplex PCR was the method, and the copy in TCRdb shows in-frame clones only, minus some. The sample shows 1.6 million or so clones, about 96% of them seen only once. Sequencing input: naive CD4+ T cells sorted from blood. Subset indicated: CD45RA+ positively selected. The source is a man aged 25 to 40 in good health.

The rearrangement uses TRBV18 and TRBJ1-5; D is unclear. The V gene lost 3 bases and the J gene lost 7 bases, with 13 bases spanning the gap. The CDR3 length is 14 residues. The germline CDR1 and CDR2 sequences are KGHSH and LQKENI. The DNA for the CDR3 is TGTGCCAGCTCACCTCCCCAAGGCGGGCAGCCCCAGCATTTT. As protein: CASSPPQGGQPQHF.

This rearrangement joins TRBV28 to TRBJ2-3; D may be TRBD2 (6 bases). This CDR3 is built from 17 residues. From germline, CDR1 is MDHEN and CDR2 SYDVKM. The V gene lost 5 bases and the J gene lost 7 bases, with 25 bases spanning the gap. This CDR3 reads CASSRFAVRDRGNTQYF. The CDR3 DNA is TGTGCCAGCAGTCGATTTGCGGTTCGGGATCGGGGGAATACGCAGTATTTT.

This rearrangement joins TRBV11-2 to TRBJ2-1; 14 nucleotides line up with TRBD2. V gave up 5 bases and J gave up 5 bases; unmatched junction bases: 8. CDR1 is SGHAT and CDR2 is FQNNGV in the germline V gene. The CDR3 loop spans 17 amino acids. Here the CDR3 reads CASSTRLAGGSNNEQFF. Here the CDR3 DNA reads TGTGCCAGCAGCACAAGACTAGCGGGAGGGTCTAACAATGAGCAGTTCTTC.

This clone has only one observation. The rearrangement uses TRBV7-3 and TRBJ2-2; TRBD2 might be the D (5 bases). Trimming shortened V by 5 bases and J by 1 base, and 11 bases separated the two germline ends. From germline, CDR1 is SGHTA and CDR2 FQGTGA. This CDR3 is 15 amino acids long. In nucleotides, the CDR3 is TGTGCCAGCAGCCCAGGTCGGGGGAACACCGGGGAGCTGTTTTTT. It is translated as CASSPGRGNTGELFF.

The chain links TRBV7-6 to TRBJ2-1; D is possibly TRBD1 (6 bases). The V gene lost 1 base and the J gene lost 8 bases, with 15 bases spanning the gap. The CDR3 loop spans 15 amino acids. From germline, CDR1 is SGHVS and CDR2 FNYEAQ. For the CDR3, the DNA is TGTGCCAGCAGCTTAGATGTGGGAGAGGGGGATGAGCAGTTCTTC. Its protein product is CASSLDVGEGDEQFF.

This rearrangement joins TRBV7-2 to TRBJ2-3; 11 nucleotides align to TRBD1. The CDR3 length is 15 residues. The V and J ends lost 3 bases and 8 bases, in that order; junction bases with no gene match: 7. Germline loops: CDR1 SGHTA, CDR2 FQGNSA. This CDR3 reads CASSFRTGGEGTQYF. The CDR3 DNA follows: TGTGCCAGCAGCTTTAGGACAGGGGGCGAGGGTACGCAGTATTTT.

The V gene is TRBV18, the J gene TRBJ2-2; TRBD2 might be the D (5 bases). Trimming took off 5 bases at V and 6 bases at J, with 25 bases between the two ends. The CDR3 is 18 residues long. Germline-derived CDR1 and CDR2 are KGHSH and LQKENI. This CDR3 reads CASSTIQPEASSSGELFF. The CDR3 region has the DNA TGTGCCAGCTCAACAATACAGCCCGAGGCTAGCTCGTCCGGGGAGCTGTTTTTT.

The V call is TRBV7-9, the J call TRBJ2-1, with D possibly matching TRBD1 (6 bases). CDR1 is SEHNR, CDR2 FQNEAQ, per germline (reference sequence). CDR3 length equals 12 residues. The CDR3 protein is CGLEIGGNEQFF. CDR3 nucleotide sequence: TGTGGGCTGGAGATAGGGGGCAATGAGCAGTTCTTC.

This rearrangement joins TRBV18 to TRBJ1-2, with D perhaps matching TRBD1 (5 bases). CDR3 size: 17 residues. CDR1 and CDR2 from the germline V gene are KGHSH and LQKENI. Trimming left V 4 bases short and J 4 bases short, with 22 bases between. The CDR3 here is CASSQLPGQGESYGYTF. The DNA for the CDR3 is TGTGCCAGCTCACAATTACCAGGACAAGGGGAAAGCTATGGCTACACCTTC.

This chain uses TRBV19 with TRBJ2-2; D tentatively fits TRBD1 or TRBD2 (5 bases each). Trimming removed 3 bases at V and 3 bases at J, with 26 bases between. CDR1 is LNHDA, CDR2 SQIVND, per germline (reference sequence). CDR3 length: 20 residues. CDR3 region: CASSIKGRRRDPFYTGELFF. DNA for the CDR3: TGTGCCAGTAGTATTAAAGGTAGGCGCCGGGACCCTTTTTACACCGGGGAGCTGTTTTTT.

The V and J genes are TRBV19 and TRBJ1-2, with D uncertain. Germline V gene sequence: CDR1 LNHDA, CDR2 SQIVND (reference sequence). This CDR3 comprises 15 residues. V lost 6 bases to trimming and J lost 4 bases, with 18 bases between them. The CDR3 reads CASSPLIAPGYGYTF. The CDR3 region has the DNA TGTGCCAGTAGCCCACTTATCGCGCCCGGCTATGGCTACACCTTC. The complete variable domain, with remaining parts taken from reference TRBV19 and TRBJ1-2, reads DGGITQSPKYLFRKEGQNVTLSCEQNLNHDAMYWYRQDPGQGLRLIYYSQIVNDFQKGDIAEGYSVSREKKESFPLTVTSAQKNPTAFYLCASSPLIAPGYGYTFGSGTRLTVV.

The V gene is TRBV2, the J gene TRBJ2-5; D ambiguous. In germline, CDR1 is SNHLY, CDR2 FYNNEI. This CDR3 region has 14 residues. Between the trimmed V and J ends, which lost 3 bases and 6 bases, there was a span of 14 bases. This CDR3 reads CASSDRAVVKTQYF. DNA for the CDR3: TGTGCCAGCAGTGATCGGGCGGTCGTAAAGACCCAGTACTTC.

The chain joins TRBV2 to TRBJ1-1; possible D gene TRBD1, 5 bases. CDR1 and CDR2 from the germline V gene are SNHLY and FYNNEI. The CDR3 sequence is 13 residues long. Trimming left V 6 bases short and J 0 bases short, with 8 bases between. CDR3 bases: TGTGCCAGCAGGGCAGGGATGAACACTGAAGCTTTCTTT. It encodes CASRAGMNTEAFF.

J is TRBJ1-4 and V is TRBV5-4; D is uncertain. In germline, CDR1 is SGHNT, CDR2 YYREEE (reference sequence). V was cut by 3 bases and J by 0 bases, with 9 bases left in between. There are 15 residues in the CDR3. The CDR3 reads CASSSDGSTNEKLFF. Written as DNA, the CDR3 is TGTGCCAGCAGCTCGGACGGATCAACTAATGAAAAACTGTTTTTT.

The chain combines TRBV7-9 with TRBJ2-2; maybe TRBD1 (5 bases). Germline loops: CDR1 SEHNR, CDR2 FQNEAQ (reference sequence). The CDR3 consists of 15 residues. V lost 2 bases and J 3 bases, leaving 10 bases between the germline ends. The CDR3 protein is CASSLFGQDTGELFF. CDR3 sequence (DNA): TGTGCCAGCAGCTTATTTGGACAAGACACCGGGGAGCTGTTTTTT.